This record covers a single TCR beta chain. No antigen is known for it. Stated treatment: roughly 10-day PBMC culture with coronavirus spike peptide pools or control peptides (ViraFEST assay). The data belong to a study of vaccination and CD4 T cells after COVID-19. The CDR3 extends over 14 amino acids. Germline values: CDR1 SGHNT, CDR2 YENEEA. Unmatched junction bases numbered 6, after V lost 6 bases and J lost 7 bases. Sequencing of DNA taken from cultured CD4+ T cells relied on the Oncomine TCR Beta short-read assay. TCRdb called the PCR reads again in MiXCR, with one record for every CDR3 protein. The sample shows 9,500 to 15,000 distinct CDR3 sequences, around 46% of them seen only once.

The sequencing input was CD4+ T cells from blood, cultured in vitro. The sequence was collected from a human donor who had recovered from COVID-19. The gene calls are TRBV11-3 and TRBJ2-2, with TRBD1 matching over 9 bases. The CDR3 nucleotides read TGTGCCAGCAGAAGGGGACAGGGCGGCGGGGAGCTGTTTTTT. Amino acids: CASRRGQGGGELFF.